The TCR beta chain under discussion was sequenced for a study of blood T cells in healthy people across ages. Study-wide findings and caveats: As age increased, TCR beta diversity per million T cells fell in a roughly linear fashion.

Investigators took about 10 milliliters of peripheral blood from every donor. This clonotype was counted only a few times. Its antigen is unknown. Germline V CDR1 and CDR2: SGHRS, YFSETQ. Trimming took off 0 bases at V and 1 base at J, with 10 bases between the two ends. This CDR3 contains 15 residues. Sample-barcoded 5' priming and a J-beta primer mix drove a second PCR of 7 to 11 cycles. TCRdb called the 5' RACE reads again in MiXCR, with one record for every CDR3 protein. The sample has just under 750,000 distinct CDR3 sequences, 20% to 25% seen once. The source is a man aged 70-80 years in good health. The source material was blood. The chain combines TRBV5-1 with TRBJ2-5, with D perhaps assigned TRBD1 or TRBD2 (5 bases each). CDR3 sequence reads: CASSLAGAIQETQYF. The CDR3 DNA reads as TGCGCCAGCAGCTTGGCCGGGGCTATCCAAGAGACCCAGTACTTC. Complete variable domain (other parts from reference TRBV5-1 and TRBJ2-5): KAGVTQTPRYLIKTRGQQVTLSCSPISGHRSVSWYQQTPGQGLQFLFEYFSETQRNKGNFPGRFSGRQFSNSRSEMNVSTLELGDSALYLCASSLAGAIQETQYFGPGTRLLVL.